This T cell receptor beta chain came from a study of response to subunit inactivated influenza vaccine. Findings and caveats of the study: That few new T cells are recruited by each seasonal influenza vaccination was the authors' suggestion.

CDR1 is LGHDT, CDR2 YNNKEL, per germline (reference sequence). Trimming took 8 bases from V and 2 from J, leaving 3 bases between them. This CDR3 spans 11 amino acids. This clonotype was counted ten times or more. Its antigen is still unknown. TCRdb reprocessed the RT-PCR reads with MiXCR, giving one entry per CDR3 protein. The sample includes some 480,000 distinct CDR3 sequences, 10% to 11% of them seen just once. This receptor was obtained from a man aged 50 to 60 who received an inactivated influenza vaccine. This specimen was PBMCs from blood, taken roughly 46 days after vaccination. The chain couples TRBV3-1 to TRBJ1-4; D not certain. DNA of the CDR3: TGTGCCAGCGGTACTAATGAAAAACTGTTTTTT. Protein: CASGTNEKLFF.